This TCR beta chain comes out of a study of T cell repertoires in aging, cancer and after chemotherapy. Study results and caveats: Untreated cancer patients had significantly lower blood TCR diversity than age-matched healthy donors. Healthy donors lost TCR diversity with age mainly through richness, cancer patients through richness and evenness. In each cancer cohort, median generation probability increased across chemotherapy, suggesting thymic output rebounded.

Peripheral blood genomic DNA, not sorted cells or RNA, was the template. As for this clonotype: Antigen specificity is unknown.

Multiplex touch-down PCR with TRB-A/B primers amplified rearranged V-D-J TRB sequences. Via MiXCR, TCRdb re-called the multiplex PCR reads, giving one row per CDR3 protein. The sample contains approximately 7,800 distinct CDR3 sequences, approximately 34% of which appear only once. Germline V gene data show CDR1 as MNHEY and CDR2 as SVGEGT. The CDR3 runs to 15 residues. Unmatched junction bases numbered 5, after V lost 6 bases and J lost 0 bases. The chain carries TRBV6-2 or TRBV6-3 and TRBJ2-1, with 7 bases identical to TRBD2. The receptor comes from a human donor in good health. Sequencing was done on a sample of blood. This chain's CDR3 is CASRRAGHSYNEQFF. In nucleotides, the CDR3 is TGTGCCAGCAGAAGAGCGGGGCACTCCTACAATGAGCAGTTCTTC.